Presented here are 2 T cell receptor beta chains from one specimen sequenced in a study of radiotherapy plus CTLA-4 blockade in lung cancer. Using immunoSEQ multiplex PCR, the repertoire was profiled, and TCRdb retains in-frame clones only, with some absent. The table has about 55,000 clones, 82% seen once. Sequences were derived from peripheral blood, sampled from a patient treated with radiotherapy plus ipilimumab. These receptor sequences come from a human donor with non-small cell lung cancer whose response to radiotherapy plus ipilimumab could not be evaluated.

DNA for the CDR3: TGTGCCAGCAGCCGAGCCGTGGGGGCCCAAGAGACCCAGTACTTC. Its translation: CASSRAVGAQETQYF. The chain employs TRBV5-4 and TRBJ2-5; TRBD1 is a possible D gene (6 bases). CDR3 length: 15 amino acids. Looked up from germline, CDR1 is SGHNT and CDR2 is YYREEE (reference sequence). The V gene lost 4 bases and the J gene lost 1 base, with 14 bases spanning the gap.

Comment on this clone: Compared with germline, one end of the junction differs, possibly owing to a read error. The chain joins TRBV13 to TRBJ2-3; 9 nucleotides line up with TRBD2. Germline lookup yields CDR1 PRHDT and CDR2 FYEKMQ (reference sequence). CDR3 length equals 16 residues. CDR3 sequence (DNA): TGTGCCAGCACCTTAGGCCCTAGCGGGGTGGCAGATACGCAGTATTTT. This gives the protein CASTLGPSGVADTQYF.